This T cell receptor (beta chain) was obtained from a study of untreated major depressive disorder. Turning to this clone: Its target is not known.

Sequenced by immunoSEQ multiplex PCR; TCRdb stores in-frame clones only, minus some. The sample holds tens of thousands of clones; 85% to 95% are singletons and the top ten take 0.25% to 0.35%. Study results and caveats: TRBV25-01 and TRBV02-01 usage differences were not statistically significant.

The CDR3 loop spans 16 amino acids. CDR1 is LNHNV and CDR2 is YYDKDF in the germline V gene (reference sequence). V was trimmed by 3 bases and J by 7 bases, leaving 21 bases between them. What was sequenced was CD4+ T cells from PBMCs. The source is a man aged 25-40 years in good health. The chain joins TRBV15 to TRBJ1-1; D is possibly TRBD1 (6 bases). CDR3 amino acids: CATSRRGRGAQVEAFF. The CDR3 region has the DNA TGTGCCACCAGCAGGAGGGGTAGGGGGGCGCAGGTTGAAGCTTTCTTT.